This record concerns one TCR beta chain sequence. The data are from a study of blood T cell repertoires in COVID-19. Study-wide background: The samples span acute and convalescent COVID-19 from the United States, Italy and Spain. T cells, B-cell-depleted T cells, or PBMCs supplied cDNA or gDNA.

Original handling: Researchers report that nucleated cell counts were estimated from reference gene primer amplification. Clones were read by immunoSEQ multiplex PCR, and TCRdb kept only the in-frame ones, dropping some. V and J calls plus clone size are reproduced from that table; the DNA served to infer D and trimming. This table holds about 66,000 clones, about 91% found once. Germline CDR1 is MDHEN and CDR2 is SYDVKM. This CDR3 spans 13 amino acids. The V gene lost 5 bases and the J gene lost 1 base, with 8 bases spanning the gap. The V gene is TRBV28, the J gene TRBJ1-1, with D possibly being TRBD1 (5 bases). The sample comprised peripheral blood. The TCR was taken from a woman in her 70s with acute or convalescent COVID-19. In DNA, the CDR3 is TGTGCCAGCAGTCTAGGACAGAACACTGAAGCTTTCTTT. Its protein product is CASSLGQNTEAFF.